The 29 T cell receptor beta chains given below trace back to one sample, sequenced in a study of blood T cell repertoires in COVID-19 (dated by TCRdb to between 2020 and 2021). The receptor library was made with the immunoSEQ multiplex PCR assay. The immuneACCESS repertoire file appears here via TCRdb, limited to in-frame rearrangements. These files lack a portion of the clones; in checked studies, under half of the deficit traces to unresolved V genes, and the cause of the others is not known. The sample table holds some 150,000 clones, of which roughly 82% were seen once. Around 15% of the sample is held by the ten biggest clonotypes. The sequenced sample was PBMCs or T cells enriched from blood (not recorded which). The receptors were sampled from a man aged 50-60 years who had recovered from COVID-19.

This chain uses TRBV7-9 with TRBJ1-1; no clear D gene. Germline CDR1 is SEHNR and CDR2 is FQNEAQ (reference sequence). V was shortened by 8 bases and J by 1 base, with 20 bases between the two germline ends. This CDR3 contains 16 residues. The CDR3 DNA follows: TGTGCCAGCGAAGGCGACTACCAGCCAAAGAACACTGAAGCTTTCTTT. Amino acids: CASEGDYQPKNTEAFF.

This chain uses TRBV6-5 with TRBJ2-7, with TRBD1 matching 7 bases. This CDR3 has 15 amino acids. Germline V lookup: CDR1 MNHEY, CDR2 SVGAGI. V lost 4 bases to trimming and J lost 2 bases; unmatched junction nucleotides: 8. Here the CDR3 DNA reads TGTGCCAGCAGTTCAGCCCGACAGGGTACCTACGAGCAGTACTTC. It is translated as CASSSARQGTYEQYF.

CDR3 residues: CASRASGITEAFF. In DNA form, the CDR3 reads TGTGCCAGCAGGGCTTCAGGGATCACTGAAGCTTTCTTT. This sequence joins TRBV6-5 and TRBJ1-1; TRBD1 might be the D (5 bases). Trimming removed 6 bases from V and 4 bases from J, with 12 bases in between. Looked up from germline, CDR1 is MNHEY and CDR2 is SVGAGI. This CDR3 comprises 13 residues.

The chain uses TRBV7-7 and TRBJ2-1; a weak D match, TRBD2 (6 bases). Between the trimmed V and J ends, which lost 11 bases and 0 bases, there was a span of 17 bases. This CDR3 contains 15 residues. Per the germline V gene, CDR1 is SSHAT and CDR2 is FNYEAQ (reference sequence). CDR3 bases: TGTGCCTCAAGTGGGGGGTCTGGCTCCTACAATGAGCAGTTCTTC. Translating gives CASSGGSGSYNEQFF.

The V gene is TRBV9, the J gene TRBJ1-5, with D tentatively TRBD1 (5 bases). Germline V lookup: CDR1 SGDLS, CDR2 YYNGEE. V lost 0 bases, J lost 4 bases, and 11 bases lay in between. CDR3 length equals 15 residues. CDR3 in amino acids: CASSVGSRVNQPQHF. The CDR3 nucleotides read TGTGCCAGCAGCGTAGGTAGCAGGGTGAATCAGCCCCAGCATTTT.

V gene TRBV18 combines with J gene TRBJ2-7; 9 positions match TRBD1. V trimming: 3 bases; J trimming: 4 bases; junction bases outside the gene matches: 4. This CDR3 has 14 amino acids. Germline V gives CDR1 KGHSH, CDR2 LQKENI. For the CDR3, the DNA is TGTGCCAGCTCACCGTTGGGACAGGGTTACGAGCAGTACTTC. It is translated as CASSPLGQGYEQYF.

This clone has only one observation. The rearrangement joins TRBV7-9 to TRBJ1-2; 10 nucleotides line up with TRBD1. The CDR3 sequence is 17 residues long. V dropped 1 base and J dropped 4; count of bases not matched to a gene: 9. Germline CDR1 SEHNR, CDR2 FQNEAQ (reference sequence). The CDR3 DNA follows: TGTGCCAGCAGCTTAGGTTCCGGGACAGGGGTTGGCTATGGCTACACCTTC. This gives the protein CASSLGSGTGVGYGYTF.

The chain combines TRBV18 with TRBJ1-4; 7 bases are shared with TRBD1. The germline V gene has CDR1 KGHSH and CDR2 LQKENI. CDR3 length: 15 amino acids. The V gene end was trimmed by 3 bases and the J gene end by 1 base; junction bases not matched to a gene: 2. The DNA of the CDR3 is TGTGCCAGCTCACCCAACAGGGGAACTAATGAAAAACTGTTTTTT. Translation gives CASSPNRGTNEKLFF.

The chain uses TRBV14 and TRBJ2-1; D is undetermined. The V and J ends lost 4 bases and 5 bases respectively, with 12 bases between them. Germline values: CDR1 SGHDN, CDR2 FVKESK. The CDR3 runs to 14 residues. DNA of the CDR3: TGTGCCAGCAGCCCCCTGTTGCAGAACAATGAGCAGTTCTTC. Residues: CASSPLLQNNEQFF.

The chain is built from TRBV30 and TRBJ2-5, with D maybe TRBD2 (6 bases). This CDR3 is 12 amino acids long. V gave up 5 bases and J gave up 2 bases, with 9 bases separating them. Per the germline V gene, CDR1 is GTSNPN and CDR2 is SVGIG (reference sequence). The DNA for the CDR3 is TGTGCCTGGGGCGCGGGGCAAGAGACCCAGTACTTC. It translates to CAWGAGQETQYF.

The chain carries TRBV7-2 and TRBJ2-2, with 8 bases that match TRBD1. The CDR3 is 16 residues long. Trimming at V came to 2 bases and at J to 4 bases, leaving 6 bases not matched to a gene. Germline-derived CDR1 and CDR2 are SGHTA and FQGNSA. CDR3 in DNA: TGTGCCAGCAGCTTAAGCGGACAGGGAAGCACCGGGGAGCTGTTTTTT. Amino acid sequence: CASSLSGQGSTGELFF. The whole variable domain, remainder taken from reference TRBV7-2 and TRBJ2-2, is GAGVSQSPSNKVTEKGKDVELRCDPISGHTALYWYRQSLGQGLEFLIYFQGNSAPDKSGLPSDRFSAERTGGSVSTLTIQRTQQEDSAVYLCASSLSGQGSTGELFFGEGSRLTVL.

The chain uses TRBV4-1 and TRBJ1-5; 7 bases fit TRBD1. The CDR3 spans 16 residues. Per germline, CDR1 MGHRA and CDR2 YSYEKL. The V and J ends lost 0 bases and 6 bases, in that order; junction bases with no gene match: 8. CDR3 DNA: TGCGCCAGCAGCCAAGATCAAACAGGGGTTCGTCAGCCCCAGCATTTT. Protein product: CASSQDQTGVRQPQHF.

This clone was seen ten or more times. The chain uses TRBV24-1 and TRBJ1-5; D might be TRBD1 (5 bases). V was pared by 4 bases and J by 3 bases, with 6 bases between. Germline CDR1 and CDR2: KGHDR and SFDVKD. The CDR3 totals 13 residues. The CDR3 spells CATSDRVNQPQHF. In DNA form, the CDR3 reads TGTGCCACCAGTGACAGGGTCAATCAGCCCCAGCATTTT.

In its sample, this clone was seen once. The chain carries TRBV6-5 and TRBJ2-7, with 7 bases that match TRBD2. The V gene end was trimmed by 5 bases and the J gene end by 3 bases; junction bases not matched to a gene: 7. The CDR3 sequence is 14 residues long. Germline V gene lookup returns CDR1 MNHEY and CDR2 SVGAGI. The CDR3 reads CASSRAGDGYEQYF. As DNA, the CDR3 is TGTGCCAGCAGTCGCGCGGGGGACGGCTACGAGCAGTACTTC.

The CDR3, as DNA: TGTGCCAGCAGCTTAGGCAGGGGGAGCACCTACGAGCAGTACTTC. Protein: CASSLGRGSTYEQYF. V usage is TRBV11-2 and J usage is TRBJ2-7, with 7 bases lining up with TRBD1. The CDR3 runs to 15 residues. Germline CDR1 and CDR2: SGHAT and FQNNGV. The V segment lost 1 base and the J segment 2 bases; nucleotides outside the gene matches: 5.

This chain connects TRBV9 to TRBJ1-3; D possibly corresponds to TRBD1 (6 bases). Germline V gives CDR1 SGDLS, CDR2 YYNGEE. V shed 2 bases and J shed 2 bases, with 11 bases lying between them. The CDR3 length is 15 residues. This CDR3 is CASSVLTGPGNTIYF. The DNA of the CDR3 is TGTGCCAGCAGCGTCCTGACAGGCCCTGGAAACACCATATATTTT.

This clone was found a few times. V usage is TRBV3-1 (or the pseudogene TRBV3-2) and J usage is TRBJ1-6; TRBD1 agrees at 7 bases. The CDR3 extends over 14 amino acids. With 2 bases clipped from V and 11 bases from J, the junction kept 6 bases outside the gene matches. Germline loops: CDR1 LGHDT, CDR2 YNNKEL (reference sequence). This CDR3 reads CASSQRQGPAPLHF. CDR3 coding DNA: TGTGCCAGCAGCCAACGACAGGGTCCGGCACCCCTCCACTTT.

A note on this clone: This specimen includes other DNA sequences encoding the same CDR3. The rearrangement links TRBV19 to TRBJ1-5; D not resolved. Germline values: CDR1 LNHDA, CDR2 SQIVND (reference sequence). The CDR3 length is 15 residues. V was pared by 0 bases and J by 1 base, with 7 bases between. As DNA, the CDR3 is TGTGCCAGTAGTATAGATTGGCGGAGCAATCAGCCCCAGCATTTT. Protein product: CASSIDWRSNQPQHF.

This clone was counted at least ten times. The gene calls are TRBV2 and TRBJ1-6, with D uncertain. With 2 bases removed from V and 7 bases from J, the gap between germline ends came to 6 bases. Germline CDR1 SNHLY, CDR2 FYNNEI. The CDR3 sequence is 13 residues long. The CDR3: CASSEILNSPLHF. The CDR3 region has the DNA TGTGCCAGCAGTGAAATCCTGAATTCACCCCTCCACTTT.

This clone was observed once. J is TRBJ1-5 and V is TRBV19; 7 bases fit TRBD1. This CDR3 region has 16 residues. Germline V gene sequence: CDR1 LNHDA, CDR2 SQIVND (reference sequence). V trimming: 3 bases; J trimming: 5 bases; junction bases outside the gene matches: 10. The CDR3 DNA follows: TGTGCCAGTAGTATTAACGGACGGGACAGTTATCAGCCCCAGCATTTT. Translated: CASSINGRDSYQPQHF.

The rearrangement uses TRBV28 and TRBJ1-2, with 7 nucleotides matching TRBD1. The CDR3 consists of 15 residues. After removal of 7 bases from V and 1 base from J, the junction contained 9 bases not matched to a gene. Germline values: CDR1 MDHEN, CDR2 SYDVKM. CDR3 loop: CASTPGDRDNYGYTF. The CDR3 coding sequence is TGTGCCAGCACCCCGGGGGACAGAGATAACTATGGCTACACCTTC.

V usage is TRBV6-5 and J usage is TRBJ1-6; 8 bases map to TRBD1. This CDR3 is built from 14 residues. Germline CDR1 MNHEY, CDR2 SVGAGI. The junction had 5 bases not matched to a gene; V was cut back by 6 bases and J by 7 bases. The CDR3 spells CASRDDRGNSPLHF. The DNA of the CDR3 is TGTGCCAGCAGAGACGACAGGGGAAATTCACCCCTCCACTTT.

The V call is TRBV19, the J call TRBJ2-5, with D uncertain. The ends were cut back, 5 bases at V and 2 bases at J, with 12 bases in the middle. CDR1 and CDR2 (germline): LNHDA, SQIVND (reference sequence). The CDR3 runs 14 residues. In nucleotides, the CDR3 is TGTGCCAGTAGTGATCGGCAGGTTCAAGAGACCCAGTACTTC. It codes for CASSDRQVQETQYF.

V and J are TRBV6-5 and TRBJ2-7; 9 bases match TRBD1. This CDR3 region has 14 residues. The V segment lost 4 bases and the J segment 4 bases; nucleotides outside the gene matches: 5. Per germline, CDR1 MNHEY and CDR2 SVGAGI. The CDR3 DNA sequence: TGTGCCAGCAGTTGGGGACAGGGAAGTTACGAGCAGTACTTC. The encoded protein is CASSWGQGSYEQYF.

This clone was recorded a few times. The chain links TRBV19 to TRBJ1-4, with 9 bases matching TRBD1. There are 16 residues in the CDR3. The germline CDR1 and CDR2 sequences are LNHDA and SQIVND (reference sequence). J was trimmed by 10 bases and V by 5 bases; bases with no gene match: 14. CDR3 sequence (DNA): TGTGCCAGTAGTGCGGAACAGGGGGCGGACACGATAAAACTGTTTTTT. As protein: CASSAEQGADTIKLFF.

As concerns this clone: Other DNA sequences in this specimen translate into the identical CDR3. The chain employs TRBV6-5 and TRBJ2-3, with 7 nucleotides matching TRBD1. This CDR3 spans 13 amino acids. Germline CDR1 MNHEY, CDR2 SVGAGI. V gave up 6 bases and J gave up 4 bases; unmatched junction bases: 4. Here the CDR3 DNA reads TGTGCCAGCAGACGACAGGGAGCAGATACGCAGTATTTT. Its protein is CASRRQGADTQYF.

The genes are TRBV27 and TRBJ2-7, with D possibly TRBD2 on 5 matching bases. The germline V and J ends were trimmed by 5 bases and 4 bases, with 12 bases remaining between them. The CDR3 totals 13 residues. Germline V gives CDR1 MNHEY, CDR2 SMNVEV (reference sequence). The CDR3 region is CASSAREGYEQYF. CDR3 nucleotide sequence: TGTGCCAGCAGTGCCCGCGAGGGTTACGAGCAGTACTTC.

Regarding this clone: The same CDR3 arises from other DNA sequences in this sample as well. The genes are TRBV3-1 (or the pseudogene TRBV3-2) and TRBJ2-7; possible D gene TRBD1, 5 bases. This CDR3 spans 12 amino acids. Trimming stripped 4 bases from V and 6 bases from J, with 10 bases between. Germline V gene sequence: CDR1 LGHDT, CDR2 YNNKEL (reference sequence). CDR3 loop: CASSLLQGEQYF. The CDR3 nucleotides read TGTGCCAGCAGCCTACTCCAGGGCGAGCAGTACTTC.

The gene calls are TRBV6-5 and TRBJ2-1; D is unclear. V was clipped by 6 bases and J by 0 bases, with 12 bases between them. Germline values: CDR1 MNHEY, CDR2 SVGAGI. CDR3 size: 15 residues. CDR3 bases: TGTGCCAGCAGCCTCCGACACCGCTCCTACAATGAGCAGTTCTTC. It translates to CASSLRHRSYNEQFF.